This TCR beta chain was recovered during a study of cytomegalovirus exposure and HLA in healthy donors. Overall study findings and caveats: Most subjects had HLA-A and HLA-B alleles reportedly predicted accurately by TCR beta sequences. There was a cluster of highly shared sequence variants that was likely a sequencing artifact.

The length of the CDR3 is 15 residues. The germline V gene encodes CDR1 MNHNY and CDR2 SVGAGI (reference sequence). Unmatched junction bases numbered 4, after V lost 2 bases and J lost 5 bases. This PCR relied on a set of 60 Vbeta primers and 13 Jbeta primers. Here immunoSEQ multiplex PCR was the method, and the copy in TCRdb shows in-frame clones only, minus some. The table has about 180,000 clones, around 77% seen once. About this clone itself: What it recognizes is unknown.

Input material: PBMCs. This TCR was recovered from a man aged 60 to 69 in good health and CMV-seronegative. The chain combines TRBV6-6 with TRBJ2-1, with 9 bases lining up with TRBD2. CDR3 sequence reads: CASSYPSGTNNEQFF. The DNA of the CDR3 is TGTGCCAGCAGTTACCCTAGCGGGACCAACAATGAGCAGTTCTTC.